Below, 29 T cell receptor beta chains from the same sample are listed, as sequenced in a study of vaccination effects on CD4 cells after COVID-19. Their antigens are not known. Antigen-specific CD4+ T cells were expanded with viral peptide pools in the ViraFEST assay before sequencing. The culture ran for approximately 10 days before CD4+ T cells were isolated. Recipients of the vaccine had no prior SARS-CoV-2 infection and negative nucleocapsid antibodies. Measured with immunoSEQ multiplex PCR; TCRdb has only the in-frame clones, and not every one. The sample comprises about 68,000 clones, approximately 80% of which are singletons, and 12% rests with the top ten. Specimen: CD4+ T cells from PBMCs cultured with SARS-CoV-2 spike peptides, collected before COVID-19 vaccination. The receptor source for this set is a human donor who received a COVID-19 vaccine.

The V and J genes are TRBV29-1 and TRBJ1-1; 7 bases are shared with TRBD1. CDR1 and CDR2 (germline): SQVTM, ANQGSEA. J gave up 5 bases and V 0 bases, and 6 bases lay outside the gene matches. The CDR3 is made up of 14 amino acids. The CDR3 bases are TGCAGCGTTGAAGAAGTCAGGGGGGGGACTGAAGCTTTCTTT. It codes for CSVEEVRGGTEAFF. Complete variable domain (other parts from reference TRBV29-1 and TRBJ1-1): SAVISQKPSRDICQRGTSLTIQCQVDSQVTMMFWYRQQPGQSLTLIATANQGSEATYESGFVIDKFPISRPNLTFSTLTVSNMSPEDSSIYLCSVEEVRGGTEAFFGQGTRLTVV.

The CDR3 region is CASSSDSWGGYTF. DNA for the CDR3: TGCGCCAGCAGCTCGGACAGCTGGGGAGGCTACACCTTC. The chain has TRBV5-1 and TRBJ1-2; weak D call: TRBD1 (6 bases). Germline CDR1 reads SGHRS; CDR2 reads YFSETQ. This CDR3 has 13 residues. The germline V and J ends were trimmed by 3 bases and 8 bases, with 14 bases remaining between them.

The chain employs TRBV4-1 and TRBJ1-1; no definite D call. Between the trimmed V and J ends, which lost 4 bases and 3 bases, there was a span of 15 bases. CDR1 and CDR2 (germline): MGHRA, YSYEKL. This CDR3 is 15 amino acids long. This CDR3 is CASSPRLFVDTEAFF. CDR3 sequence (DNA): TGCGCCAGCAGCCCTCGGTTGTTTGTGGACACTGAAGCTTTCTTT.

The V gene is TRBV3-1 (or the pseudogene TRBV3-2), the J gene TRBJ2-7; a weak D match, TRBD2 (6 bases). CDR1 LGHDT and CDR2 YNNKEL come from the germline V gene (reference sequence). This CDR3 is built from 13 residues. In DNA, the CDR3 is TGTGCCAGCACCCAAGGAGGGGAGAACGAGCAGTACGTC. Amino acid sequence: CASTQGGENEQYV.

The J gene is TRBJ2-2, the V gene TRBV23-1, with 8 bases fitting TRBD1. TRBV23-1 is sorted into the ORF group, with uncertain function. The CDR3 is 18 residues long. The V segment lost 0 bases and the J segment 5 bases; nucleotides outside the gene matches: 11. CDR3 sequence reads: CASSQSISGGAYTGELFF. The CDR3 nucleotides read TGCGCCAGCAGTCAATCGATCTCAGGGGGCGCTTATACCGGGGAGCTGTTTTTT.

The chain uses TRBV6-6 and TRBJ1-2, with D perhaps TRBD1 (5 bases). The length of the CDR3 is 14 residues. CDR1 MNHNY and CDR2 SVGAGI come from the germline V gene (reference sequence). The V end lost 2 bases, the J end lost 3 bases, and 10 bases lay between the germline ends. CDR3 sequence: CASSYRQGDYGYTF. The CDR3 bases are TGTGCCAGCAGTTACCGGCAGGGAGACTATGGCTACACCTTC.

This chain links TRBV4-2 with TRBJ1-1, with 7 bases matching TRBD1. The V and J ends lost 2 bases and 1 base, in that order; junction bases with no gene match: 1. Germline V gene sequence: CDR1 LGHNA, CDR2 YNFKEQ. This CDR3 comprises 14 residues. CDR3 protein: CASSQRTGNTEAFF. The DNA for the CDR3 is TGTGCCAGCAGCCAAAGGACAGGGAACACTGAAGCTTTCTTT.

The chain combines TRBV7-2 with TRBJ2-3; TRBD1 matches at 8 bases. The ends lost 1 base at V and 1 base at J; junction bases unmatched: 7. This CDR3 has 17 amino acids. Germline-derived CDR1 and CDR2 are SGHTA and FQGNSA. The CDR3, as DNA: TGTGCCAGCAGCTTAGTTGGCGCAGGGGGCGGCACAGATACGCAGTATTTT. This encodes CASSLVGAGGGTDTQYF.

This rearrangement joins TRBV7-9 to TRBJ2-1, with D maybe TRBD2 (5 bases). This CDR3 is built from 15 residues. The ends were cut back, 1 base at V and 16 bases at J, with 23 bases in the middle. The V gene's germline CDR1 is SEHNR and CDR2 FQNEAQ (reference sequence). This chain's CDR3 is CASSLERGLVNVSFF. CDR3 coding DNA: TGTGCCAGCAGCTTAGAACGCGGACTGGTTAACGTCTCCTTCTTC.

This chain uses TRBV5-1 with TRBJ2-2, with D unclear. Germline V CDR1 and CDR2: SGHRS, YFSETQ. The CDR3 consists of 14 residues. V was cut by 1 base and J by 3 bases, with 7 bases left in between. DNA for the CDR3: TGCGCCAGCAGCTTGAATTTGGACACCGGGGAGCTGTTTTTT. Protein product: CASSLNLDTGELFF.

The V gene is TRBV23-1, the J gene TRBJ2-1; D tentatively reads TRBD1 or TRBD2 (5 bases each). TRBV23-1 is an ORF for which the function is uncertain. The CDR3 is made up of 16 amino acids. V was cut by 4 bases and J by 0 bases, with 13 bases left in between. CDR3 region: CASSPGTESSYNEQFF. CDR3 nucleotide sequence: TGCGCCAGCAGTCCCGGGACCGAAAGCTCCTACAATGAGCAGTTCTTC.

This clone was seen once. This sequence joins TRBV28 and TRBJ1-2; D uncertain. V lost 2 bases to trimming and J lost 2 bases, with 12 bases between them. The CDR3 covers 15 residues. Germline CDR1 and CDR2: MDHEN and SYDVKM. The CDR3 DNA sequence: TGTGCCAGCAGTTTAAAGTGGCAGCCCAACTATGGCTACACCTTC. This encodes CASSLKWQPNYGYTF.

The chain employs TRBV6-1 and TRBJ2-2; TRBD1 matches 7 bases. CDR1 is MNHNS, CDR2 SASEGT, per germline. The CDR3 length is 13 residues. J gave up 6 bases and V 7 bases, and 5 bases lay outside the gene matches. The CDR3 loop is CASINRGAGELFF. The CDR3 coding sequence is TGTGCCAGCATAAACAGGGGCGCCGGGGAGCTGTTTTTT.

This chain joins TRBV7-2 and TRBJ2-3; 8 nucleotides match TRBD2. V lost 2 bases and J lost 0; bases outside the gene matches: 7. The CDR3 runs 17 residues. The germline CDR1 and CDR2 sequences are SGHTA and FQGNSA. The CDR3 region has the DNA TGTGCCAGCAGCTTATATATCGGCGGGGGGAGCACAGATACGCAGTATTTT. Its translation: CASSLYIGGGSTDTQYF.

The V call is TRBV2, the J call TRBJ1-2; no definite D call. The CDR3 contains 14 residues. V gave up 6 bases and J gave up 4 bases, with 15 bases separating them. Germline values: CDR1 SNHLY, CDR2 FYNNEI. The CDR3 region is CASSALGSVYGYTF. CDR3 sequence (DNA): TGTGCCAGCAGCGCGCTCGGTTCGGTCTATGGCTACACCTTC.

The chain is built from TRBV27 and TRBJ1-2; weak D call: TRBD1 (5 bases). V was trimmed by 6 bases and J by 3 bases, leaving 20 bases between them. Looked up from germline, CDR1 is MNHEY and CDR2 is SMNVEV (reference sequence). The CDR3 length is 16 residues. CDR3 region: CASRRGGAGNDYGYTF. The CDR3, as DNA: TGTGCCAGCAGAAGAGGCGGGGCAGGGAACGACTATGGCTACACCTTC.

The J gene is TRBJ2-2, the V gene TRBV5-6, with D possibly TRBD1 on 5 matching bases. V was trimmed by 4 bases and J by 7 bases, leaving 14 bases between them. Germline V CDR1 and CDR2: SGHDT, YYEEEE. There are 14 residues in the CDR3. Here the CDR3 reads CASSKGQWGGELFF. The CDR3 nucleotides read TGTGCCAGCAGCAAAGGACAATGGGGCGGGGAGCTGTTTTTT. The full variable domain, completed using reference TRBV5-6 and TRBJ2-2, is DAGVTQSPTHLIKTRGQQVTLRCSPKSGHDTVSWYQQALGQGPQFIFQYYEEEERQRGNFPDRFSGHQFPNYSSELNVNALLLGDSALYLCASSKGQWGGELFFGEGSRLTVL.

This chain connects TRBV5-1 to TRBJ2-4; possibly TRBD1 for D (6 bases). The CDR3 is made up of 15 amino acids. Germline CDR1 is SGHRS and CDR2 is YFSETQ. Trimming removed 0 bases at V and 3 bases at J, with 10 bases between. Written as DNA, the CDR3 is TGCGCCAGCAGCTTGGTCAGGGACAACAAAAACATTCAGTACTTC. It encodes CASSLVRDNKNIQYF.

This chain uses TRBV14 with TRBJ2-7; D unclear. The CDR3 is 15 residues long. CDR1 and CDR2 (germline): SGHDN, FVKESK. The V end lost 0 bases, the J end lost 4 bases, and 13 bases lay between the germline ends. CDR3 sequence: CASSQESGRPYEQYV. CDR3 DNA sequence: TGTGCCAGCAGCCAAGAGTCGGGCAGGCCTTACGAGCAGTACGTC.

This clone was detected a few times. The V call is TRBV2, the J call TRBJ1-2, with D perhaps TRBD1 (6 bases). The CDR3 consists of 14 residues. The V gene lost 9 bases and the J gene lost 2 bases, with 16 bases spanning the gap. The germline CDR1 and CDR2 sequences are SNHLY and FYNNEI. CDR3: CASTTLQGNYGYTF. DNA for the CDR3: TGTGCCAGTACTACCCTTCAGGGGAACTATGGCTACACCTTC.

This chain links TRBV7-3 with TRBJ2-5; tentatively, D is TRBD1 or TRBD2 (5 bases each). The germline V gene has CDR1 SGHTA and CDR2 FQGTGA. V lost 2 bases and J 5 bases, leaving 9 bases between the germline ends. This CDR3 region has 13 residues. CDR3 bases: TGTGCCAGCAGCTTACACTGGGGGGAGACCCAGTACTTC. This codes for CASSLHWGETQYF.

The chain has TRBV11-1 and TRBJ1-1, with D perhaps TRBD1 (5 bases). This CDR3 region has 14 residues. V lost 2 bases and J lost 4, with 11 bases in between. Germline V gene lookup returns CDR1 SGHAT and CDR2 FQDESV (reference sequence). The CDR3 sequence is CASSLQGEITEAFF. CDR3 DNA: TGTGCCAGCAGCTTACAGGGAGAGATCACTGAAGCTTTCTTT.

V usage is TRBV3-1 (or the pseudogene TRBV3-2) and J usage is TRBJ1-1; weak D call: TRBD1 (5 bases). Trimming took 2 bases from V and 3 from J, leaving 10 bases between them. The CDR3 has 14 residues. CDR1 is LGHDT and CDR2 is YNNKEL in the germline V gene (reference sequence). CDR3 loop: CASSQSGGHTEAFF. The DNA for the CDR3 is TGTGCCAGCAGCCAAAGTGGGGGTCACACTGAAGCTTTCTTT.

This clone appeared a few times. The chain recombines TRBV30 with TRBJ1-5, with D perhaps matching TRBD1 (5 bases). V lost 3 bases and J 4 bases, leaving 13 bases between the germline ends. There are 14 residues in the CDR3. The germline V gene has CDR1 GTSNPN and CDR2 SVGIG (reference sequence). CDR3 sequence: CAWRSWGKNQPQHF. The DNA of the CDR3 is TGTGCCTGGAGGTCATGGGGGAAGAATCAGCCCCAGCATTTT.

This clone was counted a few times. The V call is TRBV6-6, the J call TRBJ1-2, with D maybe TRBD1 (5 bases). The CDR3 has 13 residues. Germline V lookup: CDR1 MNHNY, CDR2 SVGAGI (reference sequence). V lost 6 bases, J lost 4 bases, and 12 bases lay in between. As DNA, the CDR3 is TGTGCCAGCAGCCCAAGGGACGTCTATGGCTACACCTTC. This gives the protein CASSPRDVYGYTF.

The CDR3 loop is CASSQTLRPQHF. In DNA, the CDR3 is TGTGCCAGCAGTCAGACCCTCAGGCCCCAGCATTTT. V is TRBV28 and J is TRBJ1-5, with no clear D. The germline V gene has CDR1 MDHEN and CDR2 SYDVKM. V lost 5 bases and J 9 bases, leaving 11 bases between the germline ends. This CDR3 region has 12 residues.

This clone has only a few counts. The V call is TRBV7-9, the J call TRBJ2-7; 7 bases line up with TRBD1. This CDR3 comprises 13 residues. The germline V gene has CDR1 SEHNR and CDR2 FQNEAQ (reference sequence). The ends lost 5 bases at V and 5 bases at J; junction bases unmatched: 6. In nucleotides, the CDR3 is TGTGCCAGCAGCATAGGGGGCGTAAACGAGCAGTACGTC. This sequence encodes CASSIGGVNEQYV.

This chain joins TRBV5-8 and TRBJ2-3; 7 positions agree with TRBD1. The CDR3 sequence is 16 residues long. J lost 0 bases, V lost 7 bases, and 11 bases had no gene match. Germline values: CDR1 SGHTS, CDR2 YDEGEE. DNA for the CDR3: TGTGCCAGCCCCGCGACAGGGTATGCTAGCACAGATACGCAGTATTTT. Amino acid sequence: CASPATGYASTDTQYF.

The rearrangement links TRBV25-1 to TRBJ2-3; 7 nucleotides match TRBD2. The CDR3 is made up of 12 amino acids. Germline V gene lookup returns CDR1 MGHDK and CDR2 SYGVNS. V lost 5 bases, J lost 5 bases, and 1 base stayed unmatched. CDR3 loop: CASSRGRDTQYF. The CDR3 DNA reads TGTGCCAGCAGTCGCGGGAGAGATACGCAGTATTTT.